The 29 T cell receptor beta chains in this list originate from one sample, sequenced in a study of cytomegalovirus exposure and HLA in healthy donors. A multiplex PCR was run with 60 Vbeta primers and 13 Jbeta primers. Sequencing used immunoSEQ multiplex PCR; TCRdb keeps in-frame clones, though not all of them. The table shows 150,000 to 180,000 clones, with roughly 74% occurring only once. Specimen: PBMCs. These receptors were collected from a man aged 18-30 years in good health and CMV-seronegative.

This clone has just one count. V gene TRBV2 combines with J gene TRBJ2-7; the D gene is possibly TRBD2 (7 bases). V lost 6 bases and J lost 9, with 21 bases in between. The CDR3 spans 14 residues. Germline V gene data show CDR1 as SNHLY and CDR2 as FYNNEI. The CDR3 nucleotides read TGTGCCAGCAGCCGTCCGTCTACGGGGGGCGGGCAGTACGTC. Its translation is CASSRPSTGGGQYV.

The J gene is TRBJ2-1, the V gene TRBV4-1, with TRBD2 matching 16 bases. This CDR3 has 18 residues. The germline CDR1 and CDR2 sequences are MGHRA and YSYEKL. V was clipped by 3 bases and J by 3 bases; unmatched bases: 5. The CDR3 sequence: CASSQGLAGGPNYNEQFF. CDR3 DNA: TGCGCCAGCAGCCAGGGACTAGCGGGGGGGCCTAACTACAATGAGCAGTTCTTC.

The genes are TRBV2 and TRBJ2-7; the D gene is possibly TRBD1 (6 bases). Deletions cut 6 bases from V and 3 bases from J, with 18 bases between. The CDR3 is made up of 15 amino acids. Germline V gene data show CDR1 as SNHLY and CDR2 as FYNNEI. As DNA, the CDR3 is TGTGCCAGCAGCCAGGCAAGGACAGATCGCTACGAGCAGTACGTC. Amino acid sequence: CASSQARTDRYEQYV.

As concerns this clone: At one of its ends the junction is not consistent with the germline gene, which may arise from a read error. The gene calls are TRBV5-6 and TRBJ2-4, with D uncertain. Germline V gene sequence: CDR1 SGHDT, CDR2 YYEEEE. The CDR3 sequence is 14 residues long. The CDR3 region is CASSLGISKNSQYF. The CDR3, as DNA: TGTGCCAGCAGCCTGGGCATATCCAAAAACAGTCAGTACTTC.

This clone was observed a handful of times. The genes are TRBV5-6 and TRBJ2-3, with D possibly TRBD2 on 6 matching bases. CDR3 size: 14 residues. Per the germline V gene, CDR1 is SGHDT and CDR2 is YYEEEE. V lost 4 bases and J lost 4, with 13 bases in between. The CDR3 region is CASSGGALSDTQYF. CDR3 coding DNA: TGTGCCAGCAGCGGCGGGGCCTTATCAGATACGCAGTATTTT.

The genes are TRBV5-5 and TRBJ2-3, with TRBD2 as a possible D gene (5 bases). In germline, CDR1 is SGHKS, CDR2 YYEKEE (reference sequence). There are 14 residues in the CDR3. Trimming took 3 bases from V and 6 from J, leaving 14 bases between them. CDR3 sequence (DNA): TGTGCCAGCAGCTCGACTGCATCGGGGGATACGCAGTATTTT. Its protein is CASSSTASGDTQYF.

CDR3 coding DNA: TGTGCCAGCAGTCCCTCCGCCGGGGAAGTTTCACCCCTCCACTTT. It specifies CASSPSAGEVSPLHF. The J gene is TRBJ1-6, the V gene TRBV6-1; D unclear. CDR1 and CDR2 (germline): MNHNS, SASEGT. This CDR3 spans 15 amino acids. Trimming left V 5 bases short and J 9 bases short, with 17 bases between.

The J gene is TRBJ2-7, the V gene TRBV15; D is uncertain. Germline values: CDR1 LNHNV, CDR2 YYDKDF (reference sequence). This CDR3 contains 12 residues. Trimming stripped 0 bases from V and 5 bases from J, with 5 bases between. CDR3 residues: CATSRDRNEQYF. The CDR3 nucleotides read TGTGCCACCAGCAGAGATAGAAACGAGCAGTACTTC.

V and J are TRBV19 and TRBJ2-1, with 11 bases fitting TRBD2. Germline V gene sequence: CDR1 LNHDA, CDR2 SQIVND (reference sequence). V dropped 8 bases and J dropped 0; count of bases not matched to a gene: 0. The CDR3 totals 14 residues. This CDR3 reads CASLAGGSYNEQFF. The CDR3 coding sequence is TGTGCCAGTCTAGCGGGGGGCTCCTACAATGAGCAGTTCTTC.

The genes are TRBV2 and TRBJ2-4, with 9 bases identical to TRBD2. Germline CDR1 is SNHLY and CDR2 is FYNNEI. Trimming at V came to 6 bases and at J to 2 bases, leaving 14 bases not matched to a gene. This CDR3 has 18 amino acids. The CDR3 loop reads CASSPKDGAGGSKNIQYF. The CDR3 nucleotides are TGTGCCAGCAGCCCCAAGGATGGAGCGGGGGGCTCCAAAAACATTCAGTACTTC. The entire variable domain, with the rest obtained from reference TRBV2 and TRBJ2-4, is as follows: EPEVTQTPSHQVTQMGQEVILRCVPISNHLYFYWYRQILGQKVEFLVSFYNNEISEKSEIFDDQFSVERPDGSNFTLKIRSTKLEDSAMYFCASSPKDGAGGSKNIQYFGAGTRLSVL.

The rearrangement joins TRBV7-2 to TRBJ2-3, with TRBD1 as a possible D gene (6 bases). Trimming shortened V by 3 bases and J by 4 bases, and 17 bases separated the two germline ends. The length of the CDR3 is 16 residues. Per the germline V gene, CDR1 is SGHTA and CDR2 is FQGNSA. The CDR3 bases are TGTGCCAGCAGCTTCTACCCGACAGGTCCCGCAGATACGCAGTATTTT. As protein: CASSFYPTGPADTQYF.

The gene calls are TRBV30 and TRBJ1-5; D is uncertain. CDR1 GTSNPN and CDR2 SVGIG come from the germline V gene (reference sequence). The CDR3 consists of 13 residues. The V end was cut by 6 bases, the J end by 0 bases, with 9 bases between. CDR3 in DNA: TGTGCCTGCCGGAGTTTTAGCAATCAGCCCCAGCATTTT. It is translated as CACRSFSNQPQHF.

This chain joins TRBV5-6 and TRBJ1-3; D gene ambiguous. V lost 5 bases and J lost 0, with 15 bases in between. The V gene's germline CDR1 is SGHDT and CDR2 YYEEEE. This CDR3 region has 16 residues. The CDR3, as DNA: TGTGCCAGCAGGCGAATCCGGGGTGCCTCTGGAAACACCATATATTTT. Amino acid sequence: CASRRIRGASGNTIYF. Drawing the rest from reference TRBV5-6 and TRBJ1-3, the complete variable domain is DAGVTQSPTHLIKTRGQQVTLRCSPKSGHDTVSWYQQALGQGPQFIFQYYEEEERQRGNFPDRFSGHQFPNYSSELNVNALLLGDSALYLCASRRIRGASGNTIYFGEGSWLTVV.

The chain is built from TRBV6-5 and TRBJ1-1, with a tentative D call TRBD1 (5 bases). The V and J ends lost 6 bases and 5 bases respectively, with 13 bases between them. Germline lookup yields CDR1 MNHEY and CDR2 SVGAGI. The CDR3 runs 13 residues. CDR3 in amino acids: CASREWGGTEAFF. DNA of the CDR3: TGTGCCAGCAGGGAATGGGGGGGAACTGAAGCTTTCTTT.

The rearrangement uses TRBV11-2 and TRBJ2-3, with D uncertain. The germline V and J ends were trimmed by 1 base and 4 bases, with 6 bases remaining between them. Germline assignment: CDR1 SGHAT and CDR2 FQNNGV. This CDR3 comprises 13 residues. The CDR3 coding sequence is TGTGCCAGCAGCTTAGGGTCGGCAGATACGCAGTATTTT. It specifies CASSLGSADTQYF. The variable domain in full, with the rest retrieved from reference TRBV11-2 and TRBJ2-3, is EAGVAQSPRYKIIEKRQSVAFWCNPISGHATLYWYQQILGQGPKLLIQFQNNGVVDDSQLPKDRFSAERLKGVDSTLKIQPAKLEDSAVYLCASSLGSADTQYFGPGTRLTVL.

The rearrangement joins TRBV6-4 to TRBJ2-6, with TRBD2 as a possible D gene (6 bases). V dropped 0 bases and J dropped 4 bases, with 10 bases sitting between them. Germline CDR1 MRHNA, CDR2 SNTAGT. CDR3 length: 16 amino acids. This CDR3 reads CASSDSSRGGANVLTF. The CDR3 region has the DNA TGTGCCAGCAGTGACTCGTCCCGGGGGGGGGCCAACGTCCTGACTTTC.

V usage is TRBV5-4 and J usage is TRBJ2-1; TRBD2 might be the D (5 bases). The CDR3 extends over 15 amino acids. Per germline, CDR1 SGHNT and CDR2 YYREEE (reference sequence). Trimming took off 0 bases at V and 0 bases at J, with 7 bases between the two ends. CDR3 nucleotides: TGTGCCAGCAGCTTGGCGGGGAGCTCCTACAATGAGCAGTTCTTC. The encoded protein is CASSLAGSSYNEQFF.

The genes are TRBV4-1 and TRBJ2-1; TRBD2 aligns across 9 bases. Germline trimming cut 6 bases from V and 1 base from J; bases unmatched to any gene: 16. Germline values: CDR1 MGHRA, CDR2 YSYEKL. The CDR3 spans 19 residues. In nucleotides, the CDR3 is TGCGCCAGCAGGGGCCGGCGGCGGGGGGGCTTGGGGTCCTACAATGAGCAGTTCTTC. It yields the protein CASRGRRRGGLGSYNEQFF.

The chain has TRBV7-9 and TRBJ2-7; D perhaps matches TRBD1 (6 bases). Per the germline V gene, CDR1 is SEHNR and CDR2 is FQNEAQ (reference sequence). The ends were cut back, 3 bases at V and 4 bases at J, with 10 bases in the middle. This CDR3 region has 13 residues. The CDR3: CASSFEGVYEQYF. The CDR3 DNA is TGTGCCAGCAGCTTTGAGGGGGTTTACGAGCAGTACTTC.

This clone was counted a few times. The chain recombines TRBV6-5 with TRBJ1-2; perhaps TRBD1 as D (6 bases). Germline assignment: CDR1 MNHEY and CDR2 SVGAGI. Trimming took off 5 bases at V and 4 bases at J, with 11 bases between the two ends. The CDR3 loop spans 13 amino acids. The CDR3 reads CASSTLDSYGYTF. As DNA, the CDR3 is TGTGCCAGCAGTACCCTGGACAGCTATGGCTACACCTTC.

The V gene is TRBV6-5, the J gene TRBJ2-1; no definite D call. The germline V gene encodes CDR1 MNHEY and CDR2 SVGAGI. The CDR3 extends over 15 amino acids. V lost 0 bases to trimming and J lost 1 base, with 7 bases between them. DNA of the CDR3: TGTGCCAGCAGTTACTCGAGGTGGTCCTACAATGAGCAGTTCTTC. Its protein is CASSYSRWSYNEQFF.

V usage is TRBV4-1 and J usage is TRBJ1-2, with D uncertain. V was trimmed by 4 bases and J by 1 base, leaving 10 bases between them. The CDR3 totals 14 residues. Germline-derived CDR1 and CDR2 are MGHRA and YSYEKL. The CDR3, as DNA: TGCGCCAGCAGCCCCCGGGCGGGTAACTATGGCTACACCTTC. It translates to CASSPRAGNYGYTF.

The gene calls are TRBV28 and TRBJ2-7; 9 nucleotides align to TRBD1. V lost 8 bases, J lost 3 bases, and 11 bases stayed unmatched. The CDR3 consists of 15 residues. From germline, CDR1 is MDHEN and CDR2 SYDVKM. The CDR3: CASSNSGTGHYEQYV. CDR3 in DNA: TGTGCCAGCTCCAACTCCGGGACAGGGCACTACGAGCAGTACGTC.

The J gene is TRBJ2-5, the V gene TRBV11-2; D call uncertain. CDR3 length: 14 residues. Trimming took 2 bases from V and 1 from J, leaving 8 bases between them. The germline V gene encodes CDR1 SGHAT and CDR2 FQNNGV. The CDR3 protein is CASSLMFLQETQYF. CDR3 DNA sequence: TGTGCCAGCAGCTTAATGTTTCTCCAAGAGACCCAGTACTTC.

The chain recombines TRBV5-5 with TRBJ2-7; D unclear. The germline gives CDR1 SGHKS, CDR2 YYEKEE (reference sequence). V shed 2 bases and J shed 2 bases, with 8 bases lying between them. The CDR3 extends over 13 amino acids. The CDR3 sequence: CASSFALAYEQYF. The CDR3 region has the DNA TGTGCCAGCAGCTTTGCATTAGCCTACGAGCAGTACTTC.

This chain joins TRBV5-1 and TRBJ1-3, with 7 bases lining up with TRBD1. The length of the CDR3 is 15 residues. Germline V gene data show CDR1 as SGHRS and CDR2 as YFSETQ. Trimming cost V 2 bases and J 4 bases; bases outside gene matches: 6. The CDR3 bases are TGCGCCAGCAGCTTCGGGACAGAGGGGGGAAACACCATATATTTT. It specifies CASSFGTEGGNTIYF.

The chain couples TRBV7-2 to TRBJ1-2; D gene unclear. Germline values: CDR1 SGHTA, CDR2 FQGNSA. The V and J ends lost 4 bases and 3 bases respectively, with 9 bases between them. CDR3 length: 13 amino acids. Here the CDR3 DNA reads TGTGCCAGCAGCTCTTCCTTCGACTATGGCTACACCTTC. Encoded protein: CASSSSFDYGYTF.

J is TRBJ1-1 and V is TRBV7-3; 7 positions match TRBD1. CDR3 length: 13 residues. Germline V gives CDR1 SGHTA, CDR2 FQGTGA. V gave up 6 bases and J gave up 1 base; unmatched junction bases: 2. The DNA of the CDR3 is TGTGCCAGCAGGCGGGACAGGAACACTGAAGCTTTCTTT. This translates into CASRRDRNTEAFF.

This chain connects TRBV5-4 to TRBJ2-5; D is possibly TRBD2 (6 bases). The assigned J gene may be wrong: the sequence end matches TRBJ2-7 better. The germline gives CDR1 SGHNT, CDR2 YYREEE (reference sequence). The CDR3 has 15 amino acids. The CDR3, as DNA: TGTGCCAGCAGCTGGGACTCCTTAGGGGCCTACGAGCAGTACTTC. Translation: CASSWDSLGAYEQYF.